The rows below give T cell receptor beta chains drawn from one sample of a study of blood T cells in healthy people across ages. Each CDR3 protein is one row after TCRdb ran MiXCR on the 5' RACE reads. Of about 1.8 million distinct CDR3 sequences detected, around 48% appear once; the ten largest clones hold around 2.1%. The sequencing sample was made of blood. All receptors come from a woman in her 40s in good health. Both conserved end residues are part of each CDR3. The order of the fields is V gene, J gene, D gene, clone size, CDR3 DNA, CDR3 protein. D genes are given only for firm matches. Clone size is shown for a subset of rows, as once, few, many or a class of expanded clone.

>TRBV20-1|TRBJ1-5|NA|NA
TGCAGTGCTATTCCCTCGGGCAGGGTCGGACAGCCCCAGCATTTT
CSAIPSGRVGQPQHF
>TRBV29-1|TRBJ1-2|NA|NA
TGCAGTACAGAGGGGAACTATGGCTACACCTTC
CSTEGNYGYTF
>TRBV7-9|TRBJ2-1|NA|NA
TGTGCCAGCAGCTTACCGGGACTCAAGGAGCAGTTCTTC
CASSLPGLKEQFF
>TRBV7-6|TRBJ2-3|TRBD2|NA
TGTGCCAGCCAGGGACTACACAAAGATACGCAGTATTTT
CASQGLHKDTQYF
>TRBV6-2/TRBV6-3|TRBJ2-5|NA|NA
TGTGCCAGCCTTCAAGGGGACCTGCGCAATGAGCAGTACTTC
CASLQGDLRNEQYF
>TRBV7-9|TRBJ2-3|NA|few
TGTGCCAGCAGCGTAGGGACTGCAGATACGCAGTATTTT
CASSVGTADTQYF
>TRBV5-6|TRBJ2-3|TRBD1|NA
TGTGCCAGCAGGGCTACCGGGACAGGGCGGTTGGAGACGCAGTATTTT
CASRATGTGRLETQYF
>TRBV10-3|TRBJ2-3|NA|few
TGTGCCATCAGTGAGTCGGCGGGGGCGGCAGATACGCAGTATTTT
CAISESAGAADTQYF
>TRBV5-6|TRBJ2-6|NA|few
TGTGCCAGCAGCTTGGTAGGAGGACCCTCTGGGGCCAACGTCCTGACTTTC
CASSLVGGPSGANVLTF
>TRBV15|TRBJ2-5|TRBD1|few
TGTGCCACCAGCAGAGACCCGACAGGGCAAGAGACCCAGTACTTC
CATSRDPTGQETQYF
>TRBV10-3|TRBJ2-7|TRBD2|few
TGTGCCATCAGTGAGAGGGGGACTAGCACCTACGAGCAGTACTTC
CAISERGTSTYEQYF
>TRBV20-1|TRBJ1-5|NA|NA
TGCAGTGCTAGTGCGGTCCAGCAGCATTTT
CSASAVQQHF
>TRBV7-9|TRBJ2-1|NA|NA
TGCGCCAGCAGCCTTTGGGGGGATAATGAGCAGTTCTTC
CASSLWGDNEQFF
>TRBV7-2|TRBJ2-3|TRBD2|many
TGTGCCAGCAGCTTTAGCGGGGGAACGGGACGGACAGATACGCAGTATTTT
CASSFSGGTGRTDTQYF
>TRBV7-2|TRBJ2-4|NA|NA
TGTGCCAGCGTCATCTCAATCGGGAACAGTCAGTACTTC
CASVISIGNSQYF
>TRBV5-1|TRBJ1-2|NA|NA
TGCGCCAGCAGCTCCGGACGGGTGGGTGGCTACACCTTC
CASSSGRVGGYTF
>TRBV2|TRBJ2-5|NA|NA
TGTGCCAGCATGCCCCGCGGCCAAGAGACCCAGTACTTC
CASMPRGQETQYF
>TRBV20-1|TRBJ1-2|NA|few
TGCAGTGCTAGAGATCCGCGGCAGGAGGGCTATGGCTACACCTTC
CSARDPRQEGYGYTF
>TRBV6-5|TRBJ2-7|NA|NA
TGTGCCAGCAGTTATTCCGGGGGTCACGAGCAGTACTTC
CASSYSGGHEQYF
>TRBV24-1|TRBJ1-2|TRBD1|NA
TGTGCCACCAGTGCCCGGACAGGGAAGGGTGACTATGGCTACACCTTC
CATSARTGKGDYGYTF
>TRBV5-1|TRBJ2-4|NA|NA
TGCGCCAGCAGCTTTTCCTTGGGGTCGGCCAAAAACATTCAGTACTTC
CASSFSLGSAKNIQYF
>TRBV12-3/TRBV12-4|TRBJ1-1|NA|NA
TGTGCCAGCACAAAAGCGGGGGGCACTGAAGCTTTCTTT
CASTKAGGTEAFF
>TRBV25-1|TRBJ2-7|NA|NA
TGTGCCAGTAGTGATGGGAGTCTTACCTACGAGCAGTACTTC
CASSDGSLTYEQYF
>TRBV7-8|TRBJ2-5|TRBD2|NA
TGTGCCAGCAGCCAGGGACTAGCGGGGCCTAGGCAAGAGACCCAGTACTTC
CASSQGLAGPRQETQYF
>TRBV20-1|TRBJ2-7|TRBD1|few
TGCAGTGCTCTTTCCGGGACAGGGATTTACGAGCAGTACTTC
CSALSGTGIYEQYF
>TRBV5-5|TRBJ2-3|TRBD2|NA
TGTGCCAGCAGCTTGGCGGGGGGGGTCCCATCAGATACGCAGTATTTT
CASSLAGGVPSDTQYF
>TRBV12-3/TRBV12-4|TRBJ2-2|NA|NA
TGTGCCAGCAGACCGGGACACGAAAACACCGGGGAGCTGTTTTTT
CASRPGHENTGELFF
>TRBV9|TRBJ1-2|TRBD1|NA
TGTGCCAGCAGCGTAGCCGGGACAGGGGGCTATGGCTACACCTTC
CASSVAGTGGYGYTF
>TRBV9|TRBJ2-1|NA|NA
TGTGCCAGCAGCGTCAACCCTGGCTCCTACAATGAGCAGTTCTTC
CASSVNPGSYNEQFF
>TRBV7-2|TRBJ2-5|TRBD2|NA
TGTGCCAGCAGCTTAGGTCGGGTCGGGGGGGAACAAGAGACCCAGTACTTC
CASSLGRVGGEQETQYF
>TRBV27|TRBJ2-1|TRBD1|NA
TGTGCCAGCGGCACAGGGGGCAATGAGCAGTTCTTC
CASGTGGNEQFF
>TRBV28|TRBJ1-2|NA|NA
TGTGCCAGCAGCTTAGTGTGGGGGGGCTACACCTTC
CASSLVWGGYTF
>TRBV11-2|TRBJ1-4|TRBD1|NA
TGTGCCAGCAGCTTATCATTAGGGACAGGGAGAAGAGCTAATGAAAAACTGTTTTTT
CASSLSLGTGRRANEKLFF
>TRBV20-1|TRBJ2-1|NA|NA
TGCAGTGCTAGCTTGCCCCTTGGTGAGCAGTTCTTC
CSASLPLGEQFF
>TRBV9|TRBJ2-5|TRBD1|NA
TGTGCCAGCAGCGTTCGGACAGGAGCCCAAGAGACCCAGTACTTC
CASSVRTGAQETQYF
>TRBV20-1|TRBJ1-2|TRBD1|NA
TGCAGTGCTCCCGACAGGGAGGACTATGGCCACACCTTC
CSAPDREDYGHTF
>TRBV19|TRBJ2-1|NA|NA
TGTGCCAGTAGTATCGGGACTGCTAATGAGCAGTTCTTC
CASSIGTANEQFF
>TRBV6-2/TRBV6-3|TRBJ2-5|NA|once
TGTGCCAGCAGCCTGGACCCTCATAGGGGGTTTCAAGAGACCCAGTACTTC
CASSLDPHRGFQETQYF
>TRBV20-1|TRBJ1-5|TRBD1|NA
TGCAGTGCTAGTGGGGACAGGGGAAGCAATCAGCCCCAGCATTTT
CSASGDRGSNQPQHF
>TRBV28|TRBJ1-4|TRBD1|NA
TGTGCCAGCATCGAGACAGGGAGCACCGAAAAACTGTTTTTT
CASIETGSTEKLFF
>TRBV19|TRBJ2-1|NA|NA
TGTGCCAGCGAGACAGGTGGGGTCAATGAGCAGTTCTTC
CASETGGVNEQFF
>TRBV7-2|TRBJ1-1|NA|few
TGTGCCAGCAGCCCTCGAAGGGGGTTGGACACTGAAGCTTTCTTT
CASSPRRGLDTEAFF
>TRBV12-3/TRBV12-4|TRBJ2-6|TRBD1|few
TGTGCCAGCAGTTTTTCGGGACAGGTTATCTCTGGGGCCAACGTCCTGACTTTC
CASSFSGQVISGANVLTF
>TRBV20-1|TRBJ2-5|NA|NA
TGCAGTGCTATCAGGGTCGAGGGGGGCCACCAAGAGACCCAGTACTTC
CSAIRVEGGHQETQYF
>TRBV7-2|TRBJ2-7|TRBD2|few
TGTGCCAGCAGCTCCTCAACGGGGGGGGTCCTTTACAATGAGCAGTACTTC
CASSSSTGGVLYNEQYF
>TRBV6-5|TRBJ2-1|TRBD1|few
TGTGCCAGCAGTTCCCGGGGGACAGGGGCGTACAATGAGCAGTTCTTC
CASSSRGTGAYNEQFF
>TRBV7-8|TRBJ2-7|NA|NA
TGTGCCAGCAGCGTACAACGGGCCTACGAGCAGTACTTC
CASSVQRAYEQYF
>TRBV7-9|TRBJ2-5|TRBD2|NA
TGTGCCAGCAGCACCCCACTAGCGGGGGCGGTTAAGACCCAGTACTTC
CASSTPLAGAVKTQYF
>TRBV20-1|TRBJ1-2|NA|NA
TGCAGCACTCACGACCTTGTTGGCTACACCTTC
CSTHDLVGYTF
>TRBV20-1|TRBJ2-5|TRBD2|NA
TGCAGTGCTAGAGATGAAACTAGCGAGCGGGGAGAGACCCAGTACTTC
CSARDETSERGETQYF
>TRBV6-5|TRBJ2-7|TRBD2|few
TGTGCCAGCAGTTACTCAGGGTCTAGCGGAAACTCTATCTACGAGCAGTACTTC
CASSYSGSSGNSIYEQYF
>TRBV7-2|TRBJ2-3|TRBD2|few
TGTGCCAGCAGCTTAGGTAGTAGCGGGGGGGCGGCAGATACGCAGTATTTT
CASSLGSSGGAADTQYF
>TRBV5-1|TRBJ2-1|TRBD2|NA
TGCGCCAGCAGCTTGACAGGATATCCTAGCGGGGTCAACAATGAACAGTTCTTC
CASSLTGYPSGVNNEQFF
>TRBV20-1|TRBJ2-2|TRBD1|few
TGCAGTGCTAGCATGGCCGTCGGACAGGGCAACAATATGAACACCGGGGAGCTGTTTTTT
CSASMAVGQGNNMNTGELFF
>TRBV21-1|TRBJ2-5|NA|NA
TGTGCCAGCAGCAAAGTTAGAGCGATAGGTGAAGAGACCCAGTACTTC
CASSKVRAIGEETQYF
>TRBV4-3|TRBJ1-4|TRBD1|NA
TGCGCCAGCAGCCAAGTTATGACAGGGTATACTGAAAAACTGTTTTTT
CASSQVMTGYTEKLFF